This T cell receptor beta chain was documented in a study of blood T cells in healthy people across ages. Study-level information: About one barcoded beta molecule per two T cells was captured by template switching. Study-wide findings and caveats: Naive CD4+ cells and diversity were both higher in long-lived donors than in aged donors. It was not possible, with unsorted PBMCs, to conclusively compare naive and antigen-experienced cells.

Extracted total RNA amounted to at least 6 micrograms for each sample. Together with a sample-barcoded 5' primer, a J-beta primer mix was included in a second PCR lasting roughly 6 to 12 cycles. In TCRdb, the 5' RACE reads were re-called with MiXCR into one record per CDR3 protein. The sample lists about 1.4 million distinct CDR3 sequences, approximately 59% occurring once. About this clonotype: What it recognizes is unknown. One end of the junction is discordant with germline, which a read error may explain.

Material for sequencing was blood. This sequence originates from a young man in good health.

DNA of the CDR3: TGTGCCAGCAGTTTTTACTCCGGGATTTCCTATGGCTACACCTTT. Translation: CASSFYSGISYGYTF. V is TRBV27 and J is TRBJ1-2; the D is unclear. Germline V CDR1 and CDR2: MNHEY, SMNVEV (reference sequence). This CDR3 comprises 15 residues.